This TCR beta chain came from a study of radiotherapy plus CTLA-4 blockade in lung cancer. Measured with immunoSEQ multiplex PCR; TCRdb has only the in-frame clones, and not every one. The profile shows tens of thousands of clones, 70% to 90% of them singletons. The ends were cut back, 0 bases at V and 6 bases at J, with 15 bases in the middle. Germline V gene sequence: CDR1 KGHSH, CDR2 LQKENI. The CDR3 covers 15 residues. This receptor was obtained from a human donor with non-small cell lung cancer who had stable disease on radiotherapy plus ipilimumab. The rearrangement uses TRBV18 and TRBJ2-7, with D tentatively TRBD2 (6 bases). The source material was peripheral blood, sampled from a patient treated with radiotherapy plus ipilimumab. The DNA of the CDR3 is TGTGCCAGCTCACCACCGTCAGCAGGGAGGCTCGAGCAGTACTTC. It yields the protein CASSPPSAGRLEQYF.